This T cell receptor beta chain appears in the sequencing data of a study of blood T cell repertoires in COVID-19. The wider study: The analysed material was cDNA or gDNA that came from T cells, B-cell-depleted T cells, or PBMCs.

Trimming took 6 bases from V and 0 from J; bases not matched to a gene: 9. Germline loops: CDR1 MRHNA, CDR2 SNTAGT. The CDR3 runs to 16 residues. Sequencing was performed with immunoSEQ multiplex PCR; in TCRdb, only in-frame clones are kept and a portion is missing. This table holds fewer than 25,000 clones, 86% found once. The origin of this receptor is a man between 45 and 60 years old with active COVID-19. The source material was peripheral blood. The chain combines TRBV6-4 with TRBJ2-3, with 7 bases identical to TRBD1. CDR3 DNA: TGTGCCAGCAGCCAACAGGGGTCCCCTAGCACAGATACGCAGTATTTT. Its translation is CASSQQGSPSTDTQYF.